The 23 T cell receptor beta chains reported below all come from one sample, sequenced in a study of response to subunit inactivated influenza vaccine. TCRdb re-analysed the RT-PCR reads in MiXCR, keeping a single row per CDR3 protein. The data show more than 600,000 distinct CDR3 sequences, with under 20% seen just once and roughly 11% held by the top ten. Here the sequenced sample was PBMCs from blood, taken around 5 days after vaccination. Source of these receptors: a man aged 50 to 59 who received an inactivated influenza vaccine.

This chain links TRBV5-1 with TRBJ1-6; 8 positions match TRBD1. Unmatched junction bases numbered 9, after V lost 5 bases and J lost 8 bases. CDR3 length: 15 amino acids. CDR1 SGHRS and CDR2 YFSETQ come from the germline V gene. This chain's CDR3 is CASRSTGASDSPLHF. As DNA, the CDR3 is TGCGCCAGCAGGTCGACAGGGGCCAGCGATTCACCCCTCCACTTT.

This clonotype came up a few times. The chain joins TRBV4-3 to TRBJ2-3, with D unclear. The CDR3 consists of 18 residues. The germline V and J ends were trimmed by 0 bases and 0 bases, with 16 bases remaining between them. The germline gives CDR1 LGHNA, CDR2 YSLEER. The CDR3 nucleotides read TGCGCCAGCAGCCAAGATAGGCCGGGCGCCTCTAGCACAGATACGCAGTATTTT. Its translation is CASSQDRPGASSTDTQYF.

The chain combines TRBV12-3 or TRBV12-4 with TRBJ2-5, with 9 bases matching TRBD2. J gave up 4 bases and V 6 bases, and 6 bases lay outside the gene matches. The CDR3 is 14 residues long. CDR3 protein: CASRIAGVLETQYF. The CDR3 nucleotides read TGTGCCAGCAGAATAGCGGGAGTATTAGAGACCCAGTACTTC.

This clonotype appeared a few times. The rearrangement joins TRBV6-1 to TRBJ2-5; weak D call: TRBD2 (7 bases). The CDR3 has 14 residues. V was pared by 7 bases and J by 3 bases, with 15 bases between. The V gene's germline CDR1 is MNHNS and CDR2 SASEGT. DNA for the CDR3: TGTGCCAGCAAGGTTGCGGGGGCGAAAGAGACCCAGTACTTC. Translated: CASKVAGAKETQYF.

This clonotype occurred many times. This chain uses TRBV5-6 with TRBJ2-7, with D unclear. Germline loops: CDR1 SGHDT, CDR2 YYEEEE. Deletions cut 4 bases from V and 3 bases from J, with 5 bases between. CDR3 length equals 11 residues. The CDR3 protein is CASSGHYEQYF. In DNA form, the CDR3 reads TGTGCCAGCAGCGGCCACTACGAGCAGTACTTC.

The chain joins TRBV7-9 to TRBJ1-1; D is ambiguous. The V end was cut by 8 bases, the J end by 0 bases, with 10 bases between. Looked up from germline, CDR1 is SEHNR and CDR2 is FQNEAQ (reference sequence). The CDR3 has 13 amino acids. The CDR3 loop is CASLITLNTEAFF. CDR3 bases: TGTGCCAGCCTTATAACCCTGAACACTGAAGCTTTCTTT.

Remarks on this clonotype: A read error is possible here, since a much larger clone lies one base away. V is TRBV11-2 and J is TRBJ2-1, with D hard to call. This CDR3 has 14 amino acids. Trimming cost V 1 base and J 8 bases, with 12 bases left between them. Germline assignment: CDR1 SGHAT and CDR2 FQNNGV. CDR3 nucleotide sequence: TGTGCCAGCAGCTTAGGGATTACTTGCGATGAGCAGTTCTTC. This codes for CASSLGITCDEQFF.

The V and J genes are TRBV5-1 and TRBJ1-4; 9 nucleotides agree with TRBD1. V lost 0 bases, J lost 6 bases, and 3 bases stayed unmatched. The CDR3 extends over 15 amino acids. Germline V gene data show CDR1 as SGHRS and CDR2 as YFSETQ. The DNA of the CDR3 is TGCGCCAGCAGCTTGGAGGGGACAGGGCATGAAAAACTGTTTTTT. As protein: CASSLEGTGHEKLFF.

The chain combines TRBV20-1 with TRBJ1-5, with TRBD1 matching 7 bases. CDR3 size: 13 residues. Germline CDR1 and CDR2: DFQATT and SNEGSKA (reference sequence). Germline trimming cut 6 bases from V and 8 bases from J; bases unmatched to any gene: 10. Written as DNA, the CDR3 is TGCAGTGCGCACCGGGACAGAAGGGAGCCCCAGCATTTT. Amino acids: CSAHRDRREPQHF.

V and J are TRBV12-3 or TRBV12-4 and TRBJ2-7, with a possible D match to TRBD1 (6 bases). V dropped 1 base and J dropped 3 bases, with 10 bases sitting between them. The CDR3 length is 14 residues. CDR3 loop: CASSLGTAFYEQYF. In nucleotides, the CDR3 is TGTGCCAGCAGTTTAGGGACAGCCTTCTACGAGCAGTACTTC.

This clonotype has at least ten counts. This chain connects TRBV29-1 to TRBJ1-3; D gene unclear. Germline CDR1 reads SQVTM; CDR2 reads ANQGSEA. Trimming removed 4 bases from V and 4 bases from J, with 5 bases in between. This CDR3 is 11 amino acids long. The CDR3 loop reads CSVGHGNTIYF. Here the CDR3 DNA reads TGCAGCGTTGGTCACGGAAACACCATATATTTT. The full variable domain, completed using reference TRBV29-1 and TRBJ1-3, is SAVISQKPSRDICQRGTSLTIQCQVDSQVTMMFWYRQQPGQSLTLIATANQGSEATYESGFVIDKFPISRPNLTFSTLTVSNMSPEDSSIYLCSVGHGNTIYFGEGSWLTVV.

This clonotype was seen repeatedly, ten times or more. The chain carries TRBV12-3 or TRBV12-4 and TRBJ2-7, with D uncertain. V was trimmed by 1 base and J by 6 bases, leaving 7 bases between them. The CDR3 covers 12 residues. The CDR3 region has the DNA TGTGCCAGCAGTTTAGGAAGGGCCGAGCAGTACTTC. Amino acids: CASSLGRAEQYF.

In its sample, this clonotype was seen many times. The chain recombines TRBV12-3 or TRBV12-4 with TRBJ2-1; a possible D gene is TRBD2 (6 bases). The V gene lost 6 bases and the J gene lost 0 bases, with 9 bases spanning the gap. The CDR3 contains 14 residues. CDR3 amino acids: CASSFGSSYNEQFF. The CDR3 coding sequence is TGTGCCAGCAGCTTCGGGAGCTCCTACAATGAGCAGTTCTTC.

This clonotype was recorded a few times. The CDR3 nucleotides read TGCAGTGCCCCACCACCCGGGGTTGTCTACGAGCAGTACTTC. Translating gives CSAPPPGVVYEQYF. The V and J genes are TRBV20-1 and TRBJ2-7; perhaps TRBD2 as D (5 bases). The CDR3 is made up of 14 amino acids. Germline lookup yields CDR1 DFQATT and CDR2 SNEGSKA (reference sequence). V shed 6 bases and J shed 3 bases, with 18 bases lying between them.

This clonotype appeared a few times. J is TRBJ2-1 and V is TRBV11-2; TRBD2 matches 10 bases. V trimming: 5 bases; J trimming: 4 bases; junction bases outside the gene matches: 5. CDR1 and CDR2 from the germline V gene are SGHAT and FQNNGV. This CDR3 spans 15 amino acids. The CDR3 loop reads CASSRDSGGYNEQFF. The CDR3 DNA sequence: TGTGCCAGCAGCAGGGATAGCGGGGGGTACAATGAGCAGTTCTTC.

This clonotype was counted only a few times. The chain joins TRBV10-3 to TRBJ2-1, with D perhaps TRBD2 (6 bases). Trimming took off 7 bases at V and 9 bases at J, with 16 bases between the two ends. CDR1 is ENHRY, CDR2 SYGVKD, per germline. This CDR3 is 13 amino acids long. The CDR3 here is CAITFVGGGEQFF. CDR3 DNA sequence: TGTGCCATCACCTTTGTGGGGGGTGGTGAGCAGTTCTTC.

This clonotype was found a few times. V usage is TRBV20-1 and J usage is TRBJ1-6; tentatively, D is TRBD1 (5 bases). Germline V CDR1 and CDR2: DFQATT, SNEGSKA (reference sequence). Trimming cost V 3 bases and J 6 bases, with 15 bases left between them. The CDR3 is made up of 15 amino acids. The DNA of the CDR3 is TGCAGTGCTAGCCGGGACGGCAGAAGTAATTCACCCCTCCACTTT. It translates to CSASRDGRSNSPLHF.

This clonotype has more than one count but fewer than ten. The chain carries TRBV7-3 and TRBJ2-1; D may match TRBD1 or TRBD2 (5 bases each). Germline V gene data show CDR1 as SGHTA and CDR2 as FQGTGA. V lost 2 bases to trimming and J lost 2 bases, with 19 bases between them. The CDR3 spans 18 residues. In DNA form, the CDR3 reads TGTGCCAGCAGCTTAGGGGGTATCGGGGCCCATCCCTACAATGAGCAGTTCTTC. Translation gives CASSLGGIGAHPYNEQFF.

The table lists this clonotype with a few counts. The chain carries TRBV7-8 and TRBJ2-2; D gene unclear. The germline V gene encodes CDR1 SGHVS and CDR2 FQNEAQ. CDR3 length equals 16 residues. Trimming removed 6 bases at V and 4 bases at J, with 18 bases between. CDR3 coding DNA: TGTGCCAGCAGTCCCTCGGCCCAGGTTGGCACCGGGGAGCTGTTTTTT. It translates to CASSPSAQVGTGELFF.

On this clonotype itself: A read error may explain this, as a much larger clone is one base away. CDR3 DNA sequence: TGTGCCAGCAGCCTCCGCTCTGGTAGCAGCACAGATACGCAGTATTTT. It specifies CASSLRSGSSTDTQYF. V is TRBV7-6 and J is TRBJ2-3; no clear D. Trimming cost V 5 bases and J 0 bases, with 15 bases left between them. This CDR3 spans 16 amino acids. From germline, CDR1 is SGHVS and CDR2 FNYEAQ.

The rearrangement links TRBV3-1 to TRBJ2-7; TRBD1 aligns across 8 bases. This CDR3 region has 15 residues. With 3 bases clipped from V and 6 bases from J, the junction kept 10 bases outside the gene matches. Germline CDR1 reads LGHDT; CDR2 reads YNNKEL (reference sequence). CDR3 coding DNA: TGTGCCAGCAGCCAGACCGGGACAGGTGGGACCGAGCAGTACTTC. This encodes CASSQTGTGGTEQYF.

This clonotype was detected only a few times. V and J are TRBV6-2 or TRBV6-3 and TRBJ2-1; maybe TRBD2 (6 bases). Germline CDR1 is MNHEY and CDR2 is SVGEGT. Trimming took 2 bases from V and 7 from J, leaving 12 bases between them. This CDR3 has 14 residues. DNA of the CDR3: TGTGCCAGCAGTTACACCCCGACTAGTAATGAGCAGTTCTTC. It codes for CASSYTPTSNEQFF.

In this sample, this clonotype turned up many times. The V gene is TRBV5-1, the J gene TRBJ1-1; D is uncertain. This CDR3 has 14 residues. Between the trimmed V and J ends, which lost 2 bases and 1 base, there was a span of 9 bases. The germline CDR1 and CDR2 sequences are SGHRS and YFSETQ. CDR3 in amino acids: CASSLPQSNTEAFF. In DNA, the CDR3 is TGCGCCAGCAGCTTACCCCAATCGAACACTGAAGCTTTCTTT.